This passage covers 22 T cell receptor beta chains from one sample sequenced in a study of T cells of healthy individuals. Each CDR3 protein is one row after TCRdb ran MiXCR on the 5' RACE reads. The sample lists tens of thousands of distinct CDR3 sequences, 15% to 20% seen once, with around 5% in the top ten. These receptors all stem from a human donor in good health.

In its sample, this clonotype was seen many times. This chain connects TRBV10-3 to TRBJ2-7; maybe TRBD2 (5 bases). Germline CDR1 is ENHRY and CDR2 is SYGVKD. The length of the CDR3 is 14 residues. V dropped 4 bases and J dropped 0 bases, with 10 bases sitting between them. CDR3 nucleotide sequence: TGTGCCATCAGTGGAGCGGAAAGCTCCTACGAGCAGTACTTC. Its translation: CAISGAESSYEQYF.

This clonotype was observed a handful of times. This chain links TRBV7-2 with TRBJ2-1; TRBD2 matches at 8 bases. Germline-derived CDR1 and CDR2 are SGHTA and FQGNSA. Trimming cost V 3 bases and J 0 bases; bases outside gene matches: 10. The length of the CDR3 is 18 residues. CDR3 protein: CASSFFPGLEISYNEQFF. For the CDR3, the DNA is TGTGCCAGCAGCTTTTTCCCGGGACTAGAAATCTCCTACAATGAGCAGTTCTTC.

This clonotype was detected once. A read error may explain this, as a much larger clone is one base away. The CDR3 does not end in the conserved phenylalanine or tryptophan, so this is likely a read error. The gene calls are TRBV20-1 and TRBJ1-1; the D gene is possibly TRBD1 (5 bases). CDR1 DFQATT and CDR2 SNEGSKA come from the germline V gene (reference sequence). CDR3 length: 12 amino acids. The V gene lost 7 bases and the J gene lost 7 bases, with 16 bases spanning the gap. The CDR3 here is CSVDLRDVEAFS. The CDR3 coding sequence is TGCAGTGTAGACCTCCGGGACGTTGAAGCTTTCTCT.

This clonotype was recorded at least ten times. This chain links TRBV20-1 with TRBJ1-6; TRBD1 aligns across 9 bases. The V segment lost 7 bases and the J segment 10 bases; nucleotides outside the gene matches: 11. CDR1 is DFQATT, CDR2 SNEGSKA, per germline (reference sequence). The CDR3 length is 14 residues. The chain's CDR3 is CSVLGQGSLSPLHF. The CDR3 region has the DNA TGCAGTGTACTAGGACAGGGGTCTCTCTCACCCCTCCACTTT.

Only a few counts were recorded for this clonotype. The rearrangement links TRBV10-3 to TRBJ2-1; the match to TRBD2 covers 14 bases. There are 14 residues in the CDR3. Germline V gene data show CDR1 as ENHRY and CDR2 as SYGVKD. V lost 7 bases and J lost 9; bases outside the gene matches: 5. In DNA form, the CDR3 reads TGTGCCATCACTGGGACTAGCGGGAGAAGTGAGCAGTTCTTC. Translating gives CAITGTSGRSEQFF.

V and J are TRBV7-9 and TRBJ2-7, with D perhaps TRBD2 (6 bases). The length of the CDR3 is 18 residues. Trimming stripped 5 bases from V and 2 bases from J, with 25 bases between. Germline lookup yields CDR1 SEHNR and CDR2 FQNEAQ (reference sequence). CDR3 DNA: TGTGCCAGCAGCCGCCGGGACTTCCTAGGCCTCACAACCTACGAGCAGTACTTC. Protein sequence: CASSRRDFLGLTTYEQYF.

This clonotype was seen a handful of times. V is TRBV7-9 and J is TRBJ1-2, with TRBD1 as a possible D gene (5 bases). CDR1 and CDR2 from the germline V gene are SEHNR and FQNEAQ (reference sequence). V was pared by 1 base and J by 8 bases, with 17 bases between. This CDR3 comprises 15 residues. CDR3 region: CASSLVGGGGRGYTF. The CDR3 coding sequence is TGTGCCAGCAGCTTAGTAGGTGGCGGGGGTCGCGGCTACACCTTC.

V and J are TRBV19 and TRBJ2-3; maybe TRBD1 (6 bases). Germline V gives CDR1 LNHDA, CDR2 SQIVND (reference sequence). The CDR3 consists of 12 residues. V was pared by 5 bases and J by 7 bases, with 10 bases between. CDR3 sequence reads: CASSVGTHTQYF. The CDR3 nucleotides are TGTGCCAGTAGTGTGGGGACACATACGCAGTATTTT.

The genes are TRBV11-2 and TRBJ2-2; D is possibly TRBD2 (5 bases). CDR3 length: 16 residues. Deletions cut 5 bases from V and 4 bases from J, with 17 bases between. The germline V gene encodes CDR1 SGHAT and CDR2 FQNNGV. CDR3 in amino acids: CASSGLRGVTTGELFF. CDR3 DNA: TGTGCCAGCAGCGGTCTTCGGGGTGTTACCACCGGGGAGCTGTTTTTT. The whole variable domain, filled in from reference TRBV11-2 and TRBJ2-2, reads EAGVAQSPRYKIIEKRQSVAFWCNPISGHATLYWYQQILGQGPKLLIQFQNNGVVDDSQLPKDRFSAERLKGVDSTLKIQPAKLEDSAVYLCASSGLRGVTTGELFFGEGSRLTVL.

This clonotype was observed a handful of times. The V call is TRBV5-1, the J call TRBJ2-1; TRBD2 matches 7 bases. The CDR3 loop spans 14 amino acids. The germline CDR1 and CDR2 sequences are SGHRS and YFSETQ. The J segment lost 3 bases and the V segment lost 6 bases, leaving 6 bases of the junction unmatched. In DNA, the CDR3 is TGCGCCAGCACCTCCGGCGGGGGCTACAATGAGCAGTTCTTC. Translating it yields CASTSGGGYNEQFF.

The genes are TRBV19 and TRBJ2-3; tentatively, D is TRBD1 or TRBD2 (5 bases each). Trimming shortened V by 2 bases and J by 6 bases, and 18 bases separated the two germline ends. This CDR3 contains 16 residues. Per the germline V gene, CDR1 is LNHDA and CDR2 is SQIVND (reference sequence). CDR3 in DNA: TGTGCCAGTAGTATAAGGGGACCCCCGGTATCGGATACGCAGTATTTT. It yields the protein CASSIRGPPVSDTQYF.

This clonotype has a count of ten or more. The chain combines TRBV11-3 with TRBJ2-1, with D uncertain. V shed 5 bases and J shed 6 bases, with 17 bases lying between them. This CDR3 is built from 15 residues. Germline V gene sequence: CDR1 SGHNT, CDR2 YENEEA. The CDR3 sequence is CASSPAHIGSNEQFF. CDR3 in DNA: TGTGCCAGCAGCCCCGCTCACATAGGTAGCAATGAGCAGTTCTTC.

This clonotype was seen more than once but under ten times. This rearrangement joins TRBV25-1 to TRBJ1-4; D unclear. The germline CDR1 and CDR2 sequences are MGHDK and SYGVNS. Between the trimmed V and J ends, which lost 1 base and 2 bases, there was a span of 11 bases. The length of the CDR3 is 16 residues. The CDR3 region has the DNA TGTGCCAGCAGTGAATCCCCCGTGGATACTAATGAAAAACTGTTTTTT. Translating it yields CASSESPVDTNEKLFF.

This clonotype was counted only a few times. CDR3 protein: CASSFYGSATDTQYF. As DNA, the CDR3 is TGTGCCAGCAGTTTTTATGGCAGCGCTACAGATACGCAGTATTTT. The V and J genes are TRBV12-3 or TRBV12-4 and TRBJ2-3; D gene ambiguous. The V end was cut by 3 bases, the J end by 3 bases, with 13 bases between. The CDR3 totals 15 residues.

The rearrangement uses TRBV19 and TRBJ2-3; possible D gene TRBD1, 10 bases. CDR1 and CDR2 (germline): LNHDA, SQIVND (reference sequence). CDR3 length: 21 amino acids. V was cut by 4 bases and J by 5 bases, with 34 bases left in between. DNA for the CDR3: TGTGCCAGTAGTACCCGACGTCGACAGGGGGCGGTAGCGGGGGCTGTAGATACGCAGTATTTT. This gives the protein CASSTRRRQGAVAGAVDTQYF. Drawing the rest from reference TRBV19 and TRBJ2-3, the complete variable domain is DGGITQSPKYLFRKEGQNVTLSCEQNLNHDAMYWYRQDPGQGLRLIYYSQIVNDFQKGDIAEGYSVSREKKESFPLTVTSAQKNPTAFYLCASSTRRRQGAVAGAVDTQYFGPGTRLTVL.

This clonotype was found many times. The chain employs TRBV28 and TRBJ1-6; D is unresolved. Trimming cost V 2 bases and J 4 bases, with 9 bases left between them. The CDR3 spans 15 residues. Germline CDR1 and CDR2: MDHEN and SYDVKM. The CDR3 DNA sequence: TGTGCCAGCAGTTTAGGCACAAGATATAATTCACCCCTCCACTTT. Amino acid sequence: CASSLGTRYNSPLHF.

In its sample, this clonotype was seen many times. This chain links TRBV20-1 with TRBJ2-7; TRBD1 matches at 10 bases. The V gene's germline CDR1 is DFQATT and CDR2 SNEGSKA (reference sequence). CDR3 length: 15 amino acids. The trim removed 1 base at V and 1 base at J, leaving 4 bases unmatched. The CDR3 sequence is CSARARDRGSYEQYF. The DNA for the CDR3 is TGCAGTGCTAGAGCCCGGGACAGGGGATCCTACGAGCAGTACTTC.

This clonotype has ten or more counts. J is TRBJ2-1 and V is TRBV7-9; D might be TRBD1 or TRBD2, each matching 5 bases. Germline V gives CDR1 SEHNR, CDR2 FQNEAQ (reference sequence). The CDR3 length is 17 residues. V lost 4 bases and J lost 5, with 21 bases in between. The DNA for the CDR3 is TGTGCCAGCAGCTCAGTTCGACGGGACCCAAGAAACAATGAGCAGTTCTTC. It codes for CASSSVRRDPRNNEQFF.

This clonotype was counted at least ten times. This chain connects TRBV6-1 to TRBJ2-2; TRBD1 might be the D (6 bases). Germline lookup yields CDR1 MNHNS and CDR2 SASEGT. CDR3 length equals 13 residues. V shed 9 bases and J shed 13 bases, with 21 bases lying between them. CDR3 sequence: CASLPGHLSGLFF. Written as DNA, the CDR3 is TGTGCCAGTTTACCGGGACATCTATCCGGGCTGTTTTTT.

The sample holds a few counts of this clonotype. The DNA for the CDR3 is TGCAGTGCTAGCGGGGGGGGAACTAATGAAAAACTGTTTTTT. Its translation is CSASGGGTNEKLFF. The chain uses TRBV20-1 and TRBJ1-4, with a weak D call TRBD1 (5 bases). This CDR3 is built from 14 residues. The germline gives CDR1 DFQATT, CDR2 SNEGSKA (reference sequence). V lost 3 bases and J lost 1, with 9 bases in between.

This clonotype was picked up a small number of times. The chain joins TRBV4-1 to TRBJ2-5; weak D call: TRBD1 (6 bases). Germline CDR1 reads MGHRA; CDR2 reads YSYEKL. The V gene lost 1 base and the J gene lost 3 bases, with 12 bases spanning the gap. CDR3 size: 15 residues. CDR3: CASSQVAGEKETQYF. In nucleotides, the CDR3 is TGCGCCAGCAGCCAAGTTGCAGGGGAGAAAGAGACCCAGTACTTC.

This clonotype was seen only a few times. The V and J genes are TRBV9 and TRBJ2-1; TRBD2 matches 12 bases. The J segment lost 0 bases and the V segment lost 3 bases, leaving 4 bases of the junction unmatched. Germline CDR1 reads SGDLS; CDR2 reads YYNGEE. The length of the CDR3 is 17 residues. CDR3 sequence reads: CASSDGTSGLSYNEQFF. The DNA for the CDR3 is TGTGCCAGCAGCGACGGGACTAGCGGGCTCTCCTACAATGAGCAGTTCTTC. Together with reference TRBV9 and TRBJ2-1, the CDR3 gives the full variable domain: DSGVTQTPKHLITATGQRVTLRCSPRSGDLSVYWYQQSLDQGLQFLIQYYNGEERAKGNILERFSAQQFPDLHSELNLSSLELGDSALYFCASSDGTSGLSYNEQFFGPGTRLTVL.